The rows below give T cell receptor beta chains drawn from one sample of a study of early T cells in non-severe SARS-CoV-2 infection. One entry per CDR3 protein results from TCRdb running MiXCR on the 5' RACE reads. Of approximately 70,000 distinct CDR3 sequences listed, 9.5% to 15% are singletons. Sequenced material: whole blood. The receptors originated from an adult who was a healthcare worker with PCR-confirmed SARS-CoV-2 infection or an uninfected control (not recorded which). The CDR3 runs from the conserved cysteine through the conserved F or W. The D gene is left open where the match is weak. Rows give clone size only sometimes, using once, few, many, or a class for an expanded clone.

TRBV27	TRBJ1-2	few	NA	CASSLNNNRGYTF	TGTGCCAGCAGTTTAAACAACAATAGGGGCTACACCTTC
TRBV10-3	TRBJ2-1	many	TRBD1	CAISESLGTGGDEQFF	TGTGCCATCAGTGAGTCCCTCGGGACAGGGGGCGATGAGCAGTTCTTC
TRBV3-1	TRBJ1-6	many	NA	CASTPGRYNSPLHF	TGTGCCAGCACACCTGGACGATATAATTCACCCCTCCACTTT
TRBV19	TRBJ2-1	few	NA	CASTDPASGAPPNEQFF	TGTGCCAGTACCGACCCGGCGTCGGGGGCGCCTCCCAATGAGCAGTTCTTC
TRBV29-1	TRBJ2-2	NA	NA	CSVEEVGRGSGELFF	TGCAGCGTTGAAGAAGTCGGCAGGGGATCCGGGGAGCTGTTTTTT
TRBV29-1	TRBJ2-2	few	NA	CSVLVLNTGELFF	TGCAGCGTTCTTGTTCTGAACACCGGGGAGCTGTTTTTT
TRBV29-1	TRBJ2-3	few	NA	CGSRGGSVDTQYF	TGCGGCTCCAGGGGTGGGAGTGTCGATACGCAGTATTTT
TRBV7-3	TRBJ1-2	few	NA	CASSLGGVATDGYTF	TGTGCCAGCAGCTTAGGAGGCGTGGCGACGGATGGCTACACCTTC
TRBV5-1	TRBJ2-3	NA	NA	CAGSLDGDTDTQYF	TGCGCCGGCAGCCTTGACGGCGACACAGATACGCAGTATTTT
TRBV7-2	TRBJ2-4	few	NA	CASSSGGVLLYF	TGTGCCAGCAGCTCCGGCGGAGTTCTCTTGTACTTC
TRBV12-3/TRBV12-4	TRBJ2-3	many	TRBD1	CASSSGQGGTTQYF	TGTGCCAGCAGTTCCGGACAGGGTGGGACTACGCAGTATTTT
TRBV5-1	TRBJ1-1	many	NA	CASSPGWPPRNTEAFF	TGCGCCAGCAGCCCCGGTTGGCCACCTAGGAACACTGAAGCTTTCTTT